The rows below give T cell receptor beta chains drawn from one sample of a study of neurological immune-mediated disorders. TCRdb ran MiXCR on the 5' RACE reads and lists one entry per CDR3 protein. The sample lists approximately 85,000 distinct CDR3 sequences, 4.3% occurring once. Input material: PBMCs. Every receptor here comes from a woman in her sixties or seventies with multiple sclerosis. CDR3s include the opening cysteine and the closing phenylalanine or tryptophan. The order of the fields is V gene, clone size, CDR3 protein. Clone size is stated in some rows and not others, as once, few, many or a class when expanded.

V: TRBV29-1; size: many; CDR3: CSVTSESYEQYF
V: TRBV3-1; size: many; CDR3: CASSQEPGGSDFTDTQYF
V: TRBV5-1; size: many; CDR3: CASSSPRGLGETQYF
V: TRBV20-1; size: many; CDR3: CSASREGYDNEQFF
V: TRBV5-1; size: many; CDR3: CASRSSVDVPNTEAFF
V: TRBV2; size: many; CDR3: CANSRDGNQPQHF
V: TRBV7-8; size: many; CDR3: CASSRNQGPGANVLTF
V: TRBV27; size: many; CDR3: CASGLAGPSYEQYF
V: TRBV3-1; size: .; CDR3: CASSQGTGELFF
V: TRBV3-1; size: many; CDR3: CASSQGGGRNEQFF
V: TRBV7-2; size: many; CDR3: CASSFYAGATNEKLFF
V: TRBV20-1; size: many; CDR3: CSALRAGYDDYGYTF
V: TRBV7-9; size: many; CDR3: CASSLGAGTETHGYTF
V: TRBV20-1; size: many; CDR3: CSAQRGGFEQFF
V: TRBV7-2; size: many; CDR3: CASSLWAGGRYTQYF
V: TRBV20-1; size: many; CDR3: CSARDEGGGKYEQYF
V: TRBV9; size: many; CDR3: CASSPGLVGGDTQYF
V: TRBV20-1; size: .; CDR3: CSARDRGNPEQFF
V: TRBV20-1; size: many; CDR3: CSASTSGGARTDTQYF